A selection of T cell receptor beta chains follows, all from one sample in a study of control samples from healthy donors and cancer patients. Measured with immunoSEQ multiplex PCR; TCRdb has only the in-frame clones, and not every one. The data contain 100,000 to 150,000 clones, approximately 92% of them singletons. The sequencing sample was made of blood. These receptors were taken from a woman aged 45 to 65 in good health. The CDR3 runs from the conserved cysteine through the conserved F or W. D genes are given only for firm matches.

J: TRBJ2-3; D: .; V: TRBV7-6; DNA: TGTGCCAGCAGCTTAGGGTCAGAAAGCACAGATACGCAGTATTTT; CDR3: CASSLGSESTDTQYF
J: TRBJ1-5; D: .; V: TRBV5-6; DNA: TGTGCCAGCAGCGCCGGACAGATTAGCAATCAGCCCCAGCATTTT; CDR3: CASSAGQISNQPQHF
J: TRBJ1-5; D: .; V: TRBV6-5; DNA: TGTGCCAGCACCTCAGGGAATCAGCCCCAGCATTTT; CDR3: CASTSGNQPQHF
J: TRBJ2-3; D: TRBD2; V: TRBV9; DNA: TGTGCCAGCAATCAGCGGGGGGTAACCGCAGATACGCAGTATTTT; CDR3: CASNQRGVTADTQYF
J: TRBJ2-3; D: .; V: TRBV30; DNA: TGTGCCTGGAGTGTTGGCGGGACGAGCACAGATACGCAGTATTTT; CDR3: CAWSVGGTSTDTQYF
J: TRBJ1-2; D: TRBD1; V: TRBV2; DNA: TGTGCCAGCAGTGAATTCTACAGGGGGAACTATGGCTACACCTTC; CDR3: CASSEFYRGNYGYTF
J: TRBJ2-7; D: .; V: TRBV12-3/TRBV12-4; DNA: TGTGCCAGCAGTTTAAACTACGAGCAGTACTTC; CDR3: CASSLNYEQYF
J: TRBJ1-4; D: .; V: TRBV3-1/TRBV3-2; DNA: TGTGCCAGCAGCCAAGGGGACGGAGCAACTAATGAAAAACTGTTTTTT; CDR3: CASSQGDGATNEKLFF
J: TRBJ1-2; D: .; V: TRBV27; DNA: TGTGCCAGCAGGGGTCCCTTCGGTAGCTATGGCTACACCTTC; CDR3: CASRGPFGSYGYTF
J: TRBJ1-1; D: .; V: TRBV6-5; DNA: TGTGCCAGCAGTTTACTCCCTCGGACTGAAGCTTTCTTT; CDR3: CASSLLPRTEAFF